The 7 T cell receptor beta chains in this list originate from one sample, sequenced in a study of CD4 T cells in relation to SARS-CoV-2 and coronaviruses. Libraries were prepared by immunoSEQ multiplex PCR; TCRdb keeps only in-frame clonotypes and omits some of them. There are some 35,000 clones in the sample; approximately 87% occur only once, and roughly a tenth lies in the top ten. The specimen was memory CD4+ T cells from PBMCs. All receptors derive from an adult with COVID-19.

This clone is labeled as medium-sized. This chain uses TRBV5-1 with TRBJ2-7; TRBD1 matches 8 bases. The germline V gene has CDR1 SGHRS and CDR2 YFSETQ. The CDR3 extends over 15 amino acids. The V and J ends lost 5 bases and 6 bases, in that order; junction bases with no gene match: 13. The CDR3 DNA is TGCGCCAGCAGTTTGCGGACAGGGACCTCGGCCGAGCAGTACTTC. Translating it yields CASSLRTGTSAEQYF. Full variable domain (rest looked up from reference TRBV5-1 and TRBJ2-7): KAGVTQTPRYLIKTRGQQVTLSCSPISGHRSVSWYQQTPGQGLQFLFEYFSETQRNKGNFPGRFSGRQFSNSRSEMNVSTLELGDSALYLCASSLRTGTSAEQYFGPGTRLTVT.

V gene TRBV7-3 combines with J gene TRBJ2-5; 8 bases align to TRBD2. Unmatched junction bases numbered 7, after V lost 1 base and J lost 3 bases. The CDR3 has 16 residues. CDR1 is SGHTA and CDR2 is FQGTGA in the germline V gene. The CDR3 DNA reads TGTGCCAGCAGCTTAAGTTTGGGAGCGGGGGAAGAGACCCAGTACTTC. Translating it yields CASSLSLGAGEETQYF.

The chain employs TRBV7-2 and TRBJ2-5, with TRBD2 matching over 14 bases. Per germline, CDR1 SGHTA and CDR2 FQGNSA. The CDR3 runs to 16 residues. Trimming removed 2 bases from V and 5 bases from J; junction bases left unmatched: 4. The CDR3 sequence: CASSLTTSGGVETQYF. The CDR3 nucleotides read TGTGCCAGCAGCTTAACGACTAGCGGGGGGGTGGAGACCCAGTACTTC.

The rearrangement links TRBV7-2 to TRBJ1-3, with D tentatively TRBD1 (5 bases). CDR1 and CDR2 from the germline V gene are SGHTA and FQGNSA. The length of the CDR3 is 15 residues. Trimming removed 1 base from V and 0 bases from J, with 7 bases in between. CDR3 protein: CASSLGGFSGNTIYF. CDR3 sequence (DNA): TGTGCCAGCAGCTTAGGGGGGTTCTCTGGAAACACCATATATTTT.

CDR3 bases: TGTGCCAGCAGCGTAGGGGGAGACAGGCCCCAAGGCTACACCTTC. Amino acid sequence: CASSVGGDRPQGYTF. V gene TRBV9 combines with J gene TRBJ1-2; TRBD1 is a possible D gene (6 bases). This CDR3 is built from 15 residues. The germline V gene has CDR1 SGDLS and CDR2 YYNGEE. Trimming pared 0 bases from V and 8 bases from J, leaving 17 bases between.

The genes are TRBV12-3 or TRBV12-4 and TRBJ2-7; the D gene is possibly TRBD2 (6 bases). The CDR3 sequence is 12 residues long. Trimming stripped 2 bases from V and 6 bases from J, with 8 bases between. The CDR3: CASSLLGGEQYF. CDR3 sequence (DNA): TGTGCCAGCAGTTTACTGGGAGGCGAGCAGTACTTC.

This sequence joins TRBV19 and TRBJ1-3; D is unclear. From germline, CDR1 is LNHDA and CDR2 SQIVND (reference sequence). The CDR3 is made up of 14 amino acids. V lost 6 bases and J lost 0, with 9 bases in between. CDR3 nucleotide sequence: TGTGCCAGTAGCTCTCACAGCTCTGGAAACACCATATATTTT. Protein product: CASSSHSSGNTIYF.